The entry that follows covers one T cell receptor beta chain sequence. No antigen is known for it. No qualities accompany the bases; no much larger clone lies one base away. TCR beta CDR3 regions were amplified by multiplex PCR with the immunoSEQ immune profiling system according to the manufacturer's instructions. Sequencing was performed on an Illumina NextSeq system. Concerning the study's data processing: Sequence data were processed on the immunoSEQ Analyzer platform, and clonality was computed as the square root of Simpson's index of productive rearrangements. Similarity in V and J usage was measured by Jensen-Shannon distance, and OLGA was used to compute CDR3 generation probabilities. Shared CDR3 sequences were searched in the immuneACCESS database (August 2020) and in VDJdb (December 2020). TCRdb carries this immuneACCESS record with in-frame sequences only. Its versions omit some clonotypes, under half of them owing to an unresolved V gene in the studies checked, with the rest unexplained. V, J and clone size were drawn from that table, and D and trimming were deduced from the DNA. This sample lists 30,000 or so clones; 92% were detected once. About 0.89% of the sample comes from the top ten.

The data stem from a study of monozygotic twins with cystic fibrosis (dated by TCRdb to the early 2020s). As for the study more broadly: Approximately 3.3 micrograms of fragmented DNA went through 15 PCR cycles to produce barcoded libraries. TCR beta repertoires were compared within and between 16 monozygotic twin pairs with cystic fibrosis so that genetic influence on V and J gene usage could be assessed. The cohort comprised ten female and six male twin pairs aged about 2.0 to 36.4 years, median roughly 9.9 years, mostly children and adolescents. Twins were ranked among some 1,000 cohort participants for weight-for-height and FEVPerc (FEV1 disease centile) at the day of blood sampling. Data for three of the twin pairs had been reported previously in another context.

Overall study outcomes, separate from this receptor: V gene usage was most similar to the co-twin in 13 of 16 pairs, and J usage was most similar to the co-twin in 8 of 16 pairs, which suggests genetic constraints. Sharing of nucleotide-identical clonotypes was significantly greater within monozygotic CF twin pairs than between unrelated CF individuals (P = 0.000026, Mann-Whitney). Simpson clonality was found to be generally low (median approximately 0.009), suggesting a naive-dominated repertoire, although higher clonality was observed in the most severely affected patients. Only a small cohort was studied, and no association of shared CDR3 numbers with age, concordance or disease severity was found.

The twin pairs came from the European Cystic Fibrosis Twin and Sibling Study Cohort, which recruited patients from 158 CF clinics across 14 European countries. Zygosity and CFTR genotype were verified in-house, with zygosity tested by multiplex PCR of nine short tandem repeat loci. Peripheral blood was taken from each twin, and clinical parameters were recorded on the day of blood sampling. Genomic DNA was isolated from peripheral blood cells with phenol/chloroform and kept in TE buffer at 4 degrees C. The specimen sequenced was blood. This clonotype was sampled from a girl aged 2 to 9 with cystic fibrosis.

CDR3 region: CASSRKGHPLEAFF. The sequenced DNA: TGTGCCAGTAGTAGGAAGGGACACCCTCTCGAAGCTTTCTTT. The sequence is built from TRBV19 and TRBJ1-1; the D segment could be TRBD1, given 6 matching bases. The CDR3, from cysteine to phenylalanine, totals 14 residues. The sequence is cut down to CDR3 DNA, 42 bases in frame from base 1. From the germline V gene (reference sequence), CDR1 is LNHDA and CDR2 is SQIVND. V is shortened by 4 bases, J by 8 bases, and the region joining them spans 17 bases.